Reported below is one T cell receptor beta chain. This sample was included in a study of blood T cell repertoires in COVID-19. Study background: Sites across the United States, Italy and Spain contributed samples from acute and convalescent COVID-19. T cells, B-cell-depleted T cells, or PBMCs provided the cDNA or gDNA that served as material.

Followed longitudinally, the Seattle patients had been enrolled during active infection. Data came from immunoSEQ multiplex PCR; TCRdb stores just in-frame clones and leaves some out. The sample includes 120,000 to 150,000 clones, 84% seen only once; the top ten take about 8.1%. The source material was peripheral blood. This sequence was found in a man aged 25-45 years with COVID-19, enrolled during active disease.

The CDR3 DNA reads as TGTGCCAGCAGCGTATCACTAGCGCCGAGCACAGATACGCAGTATTTT. Translation: CASSVSLAPSTDTQYF. The chain has TRBV9 and TRBJ2-3; 7 bases are shared with TRBD2. Germline CDR1 SGDLS, CDR2 YYNGEE. Trimming took 1 base from V and 0 from J; bases not matched to a gene: 5. This CDR3 region has 16 residues.